This TCR beta chain was recovered during a study of identical twins. MiXCR was run by TCRdb on the 5' RACE reads, yielding one entry per CDR3 protein. The table records some 900,000 distinct CDR3 sequences, 9% to 15% of them present only once. The sample also formed part of further work on yellow fever vaccine responses in identical twins.

Sequencing was performed on PBMCs. The TCR originated in a woman younger than 30 in good health.

The CDR3 bases are TGCAGTGCTAGGGACGGAGGCGTGTGGGATACGCAGTATTTT. Translated: CSARDGGVWDTQYF. V gene TRBV20-1 combines with J gene TRBJ2-3; weak D call: TRBD2 (5 bases). The CDR3 spans 14 residues. Germline assignment: CDR1 DFQATT and CDR2 SNEGSKA (reference sequence). V dropped 3 bases and J dropped 6 bases, with 16 bases sitting between them.